These 7 T cell receptor beta chains were sequenced from one sample in a study of Graves' ophthalmopathy and Graves' hyperthyroidism. RNA transcripts served as template for amplifying TCR beta CDR3 sequences. Amplification began with first-round RT-PCR using HTBI primers, then second-round multiplex PCR was performed. TCRdb ran MiXCR on the multiplex PCR reads and lists one entry per CDR3 protein. The table records about 390,000 distinct CDR3 sequences, roughly 17% of them present only once. Sample: peripheral blood. Source of these receptors: an adult woman with stable Graves' hyperthyroidism.

This clonotype came up a few times. The rearrangement links TRBV18 to TRBJ2-7; 8 positions agree with TRBD2. This CDR3 has 15 residues. Germline trimming cut 3 bases from V and 7 bases from J; bases unmatched to any gene: 11. Germline V lookup: CDR1 KGHSH, CDR2 LQKENI. The CDR3 reads CASSPEISPGGEQYF. The CDR3 DNA sequence: TGTGCCAGCTCACCGGAGATAAGCCCGGGGGGGGAGCAGTACTTC.

This clonotype was found many times. The chain is built from TRBV6-5 and TRBJ2-7; D remains ambiguous. CDR1 and CDR2 from the germline V gene are MNHEY and SVGAGI. This CDR3 region has 16 residues. The ends were cut back, 0 bases at V and 5 bases at J, with 17 bases in the middle. CDR3 region: CASSYSTGGRTDEQYF. As DNA, the CDR3 is TGTGCCAGCAGTTACTCGACGGGCGGCCGGACCGACGAGCAGTACTTC.

This clonotype was counted ten times or more. The chain combines TRBV6-2 or TRBV6-3 with TRBJ1-1, with D perhaps TRBD1 (5 bases). This CDR3 has 15 residues. V lost 0 bases and J lost 3, with 11 bases in between. Germline CDR1 and CDR2: MNHEY and SVGEGT. Written as DNA, the CDR3 is TGTGCCAGCAGTTACTCGAGGGGCGCGGACACTGAAGCTTTCTTT. Translated, it gives CASSYSRGADTEAFF.

This clonotype was observed at least ten times. The J gene is TRBJ2-7, the V gene TRBV12-3 or TRBV12-4; D perhaps matches TRBD2 (6 bases). With 1 base removed from V and 6 bases from J, the gap between germline ends came to 13 bases. CDR3 length: 14 residues. CDR3 protein: CASSLGGRIGEQYF. Here the CDR3 DNA reads TGTGCCAGCAGTTTAGGGGGGAGGATTGGCGAGCAGTACTTC.

The sample holds many counts of this clonotype. This sequence joins TRBV14 and TRBJ2-5; TRBD1 is a possible D gene (6 bases). The V end lost 1 base, the J end lost 5 bases, and 20 bases lay between the germline ends. Germline loops: CDR1 SGHDN, CDR2 FVKESK. The CDR3 totals 17 residues. CDR3 nucleotides: TGTGCCAGCAGCCAAGCCGCCAGGCGAGGAAGGGGGGAGACCCAGTACTTC. Amino acid sequence: CASSQAARRGRGETQYF.

This rearrangement joins TRBV3-1 to TRBJ2-7; D is undetermined. Trimming pared 4 bases from V and 3 bases from J, leaving 10 bases between. The CDR3 sequence is 13 residues long. Germline loops: CDR1 LGHDT, CDR2 YNNKEL (reference sequence). DNA for the CDR3: TGTGCCAGCAGCCCCCGTGGTAGCTACGAGCAGTACGTC. It specifies CASSPRGSYEQYV.

Ten or more counts support this clonotype. V is TRBV20-1 and J is TRBJ1-2; D remains ambiguous. CDR3 length: 15 amino acids. V lost 4 bases to trimming and J lost 0 bases, with 15 bases between them. The germline CDR1 and CDR2 sequences are DFQATT and SNEGSKA (reference sequence). The CDR3 nucleotides read TGCAGTGCTACCGTCGCAGATACGACTAACTATGGCTACACCTTC. Amino acids: CSATVADTTNYGYTF.